This is a list of T cell receptor beta chains from one sample in a study of blood T cell repertoires in COVID-19. Sequenced by immunoSEQ multiplex PCR; TCRdb stores in-frame clones only, minus some. The sample holds under 200,000 clones; 84% are singletons and the top ten take 8%. Sequenced material: PBMCs or T cells enriched from blood (not recorded which). All receptors come from a woman aged 50 to 60 who had recovered from COVID-19. Each CDR3 is given without its conserved first and last residue. Rows may omit the clone size; those that give it use once, few, many or a size class.

v_call,clone_size,j_call,cdr3_aa
TRBV2,.,TRBJ2-1,ASSEWTSIVEQF
TRBV5-1,once,TRBJ2-1,ASSPVTGNFNEQF
TRBV29-1,once,TRBJ1-1,SVEKDSTNEAF
TRBV19,.,TRBJ2-1,ASNRRDEQF
TRBV27,once,TRBJ1-4,ASSLYGSWNEKLF
TRBV28,.,TRBJ2-7,ASSFWRTAYEQY
TRBV10-3,once,TRBJ1-4,AISIQGEKLF
TRBV6-1,.,TRBJ1-5,ASSALDRGHNQPQH
TRBV7-9,.,TRBJ1-1,ASSSQGTNTEAF
TRBV28,.,TRBJ1-1,ASSPRRMNTEAF
TRBV24-1,.,TRBJ2-1,ATSDASGMKNEQF
TRBV6-5,.,TRBJ1-1,ASSRAGATEAF
TRBV3-1/TRBV3-2,.,TRBJ1-6,ASSQRDVTGVSPLH
TRBV9,.,TRBJ1-5,ASSRPPGTGPQH
TRBV6-2/TRBV6-3,.,TRBJ1-5,ASTPGQPIAINQPQH
TRBV28,.,TRBJ2-7,ASSWGAGNYEQY
TRBV28,few,TRBJ1-2,ASSWGGIYGYT
TRBV2,.,TRBJ1-1,ASIGTGDAF
TRBV5-1,.,TRBJ2-2,ASSSPGGVNTGELF
TRBV3-1/TRBV3-2,.,TRBJ1-2,ASSLRGGANYGYT
TRBV20-1,.,TRBJ1-6,SASPVGGNSPLH
TRBV4-3,.,TRBJ1-2,ASSQAGQPYGYT
TRBV7-2,once,TRBJ2-7,ASSYDRDYEQY
TRBV19,few,TRBJ2-2,ASSREVGRGDTGELF
TRBV9,few,TRBJ1-1,ASSPIRRGEAF
TRBV10-3,.,TRBJ1-1,AAKTGPNTEAF
TRBV5-1,.,TRBJ2-7,ASSISRGINYEQY
TRBV5-1,.,TRBJ1-4,VSSGGTATNEKLF
TRBV10-3,.,TRBJ2-2,AISWTSGGASGTGELF
TRBV9,.,TRBJ1-2,ASSWAGYGYT
TRBV28,.,TRBJ2-3,ASSLSPQGVDTQY
TRBV18,.,TRBJ1-5,ASSRTGGDNQPQH
TRBV28,.,TRBJ1-5,ASRGGTYSNQPQH
TRBV7-9,.,TRBJ2-6,ASSLTILGDYSGANVLT
TRBV18,.,TRBJ1-6,ASSPLGQFQFGNSPLH
TRBV27,.,TRBJ2-1,ASSSPFRGRQTNEQF